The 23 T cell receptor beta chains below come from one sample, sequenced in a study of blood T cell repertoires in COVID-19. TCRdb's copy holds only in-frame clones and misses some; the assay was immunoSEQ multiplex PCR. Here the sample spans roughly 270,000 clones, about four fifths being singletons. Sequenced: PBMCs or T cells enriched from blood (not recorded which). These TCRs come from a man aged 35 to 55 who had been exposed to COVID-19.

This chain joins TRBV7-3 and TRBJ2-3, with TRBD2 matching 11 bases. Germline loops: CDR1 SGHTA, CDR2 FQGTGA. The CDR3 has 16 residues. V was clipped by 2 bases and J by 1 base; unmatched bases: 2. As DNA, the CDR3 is TGTGCCAGCAGCTTATTACTAGCGGGAGGCACAGATACGCAGTATTTT. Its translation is CASSLLLAGGTDTQYF. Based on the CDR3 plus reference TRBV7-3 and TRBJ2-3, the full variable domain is GAGVSQTPSNKVTEKGKYVELRCDPISGHTALYWYRQSLGQGPEFLIYFQGTGAADDSGLPNDRFFAVRPEGSVSTLKIQRTERGDSAVYLCASSLLLAGGTDTQYFGPGTRLTVL.

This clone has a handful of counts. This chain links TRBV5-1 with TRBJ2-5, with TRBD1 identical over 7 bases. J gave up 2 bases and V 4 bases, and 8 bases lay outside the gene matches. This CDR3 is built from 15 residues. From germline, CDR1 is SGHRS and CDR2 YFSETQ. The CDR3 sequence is CASSPGQSPQETQYF. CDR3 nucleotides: TGCGCCAGCAGCCCGGGACAGAGCCCTCAAGAGACCCAGTACTTC.

CDR3 amino acids: CAISEAGANEQFF. CDR3 sequence (DNA): TGTGCCATCAGTGAGGCGGGAGCAAATGAGCAGTTCTTC. This chain uses TRBV10-3 with TRBJ2-1; 7 bases are a match to TRBD2. V lost 2 bases, J lost 7 bases, and 2 bases stayed unmatched. Looked up from germline, CDR1 is ENHRY and CDR2 is SYGVKD. The CDR3 is 13 amino acids.

DNA for the CDR3: TGTGCCAGCAGCTTGGGGCAGGGGTTCTATGGCTACACCTTC. Translated, it gives CASSLGQGFYGYTF. This chain uses TRBV5-4 with TRBJ1-2; the D gene is possibly TRBD1 (6 bases). The CDR3 contains 14 residues. With 0 bases removed from V and 4 bases from J, the gap between germline ends came to 10 bases. The germline gives CDR1 SGHNT, CDR2 YYREEE (reference sequence).

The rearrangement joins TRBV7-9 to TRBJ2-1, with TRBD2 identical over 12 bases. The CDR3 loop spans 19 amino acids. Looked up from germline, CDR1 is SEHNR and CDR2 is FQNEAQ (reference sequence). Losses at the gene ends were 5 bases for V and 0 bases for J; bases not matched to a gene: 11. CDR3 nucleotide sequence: TGTGCCAGCAGCCCCGATGGACTAGCGGGGAGCCGCTCCTACAATGAGCAGTTCTTC. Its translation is CASSPDGLAGSRSYNEQFF.

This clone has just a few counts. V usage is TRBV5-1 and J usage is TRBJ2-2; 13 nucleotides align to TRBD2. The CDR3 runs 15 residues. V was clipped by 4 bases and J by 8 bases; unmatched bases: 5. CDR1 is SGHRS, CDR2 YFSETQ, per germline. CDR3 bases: TGCGCCAGCAGCCCCGGGGGACTAGCGGGAGGGGAGCTGTTTTTT. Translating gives CASSPGGLAGGELFF. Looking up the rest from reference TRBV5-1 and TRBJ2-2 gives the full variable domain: KAGVTQTPRYLIKTRGQQVTLSCSPISGHRSVSWYQQTPGQGLQFLFEYFSETQRNKGNFPGRFSGRQFSNSRSEMNVSTLELGDSALYLCASSPGGLAGGELFFGEGSRLTVL.

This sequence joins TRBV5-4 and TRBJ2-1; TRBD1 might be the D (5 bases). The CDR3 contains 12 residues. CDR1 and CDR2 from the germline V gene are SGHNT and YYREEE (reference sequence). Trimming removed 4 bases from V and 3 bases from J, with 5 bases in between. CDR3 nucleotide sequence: TGTGCCAGCAGCGACAGCTACAATGAGCAGTTCTTC. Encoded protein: CASSDSYNEQFF.

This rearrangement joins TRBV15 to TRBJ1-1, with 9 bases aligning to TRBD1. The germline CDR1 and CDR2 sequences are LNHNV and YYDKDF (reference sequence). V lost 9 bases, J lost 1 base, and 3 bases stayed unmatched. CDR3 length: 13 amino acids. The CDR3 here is CATQTGGNTEAFF. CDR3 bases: TGTGCCACTCAGACAGGGGGGAACACTGAAGCTTTCTTT. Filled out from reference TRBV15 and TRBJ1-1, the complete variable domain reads DAMVIQNPRYQVTQFGKPVTLSCSQTLNHNVMYWYQQKSSQAPKLLFHYYDKDFNNEADTPDNFQSRRPNTSFCFLDIRSPGLGDTAMYLCATQTGGNTEAFFGQGTRLTVV.

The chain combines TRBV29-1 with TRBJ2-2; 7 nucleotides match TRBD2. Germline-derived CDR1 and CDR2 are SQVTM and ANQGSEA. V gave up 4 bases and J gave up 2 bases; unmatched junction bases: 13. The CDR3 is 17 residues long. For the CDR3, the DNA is TGCAGCGTTGTTCCGGGAGGCGGAGGCCCCAACACCGGGGAGCTGTTTTTT. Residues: CSVVPGGGGPNTGELFF.

This CDR3 reads CASSLSSTDTQYF. CDR3 nucleotides: TGTGCCAGCAGCTTATCGAGCACAGATACGCAGTATTTT. The chain carries TRBV11-2 and TRBJ2-3; D remains ambiguous. The CDR3 spans 13 residues. Germline V gene data show CDR1 as SGHAT and CDR2 as FQNNGV. V was shortened by 2 bases and J by 0 bases, with 3 bases between the two germline ends.

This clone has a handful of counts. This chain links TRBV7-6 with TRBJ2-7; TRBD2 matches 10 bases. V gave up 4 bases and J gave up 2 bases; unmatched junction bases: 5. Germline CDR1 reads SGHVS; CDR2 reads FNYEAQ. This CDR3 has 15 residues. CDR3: CASSSSLAGAYEQYF. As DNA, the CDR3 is TGTGCCAGCAGCTCGTCGCTAGCGGGAGCCTACGAGCAGTACTTC.

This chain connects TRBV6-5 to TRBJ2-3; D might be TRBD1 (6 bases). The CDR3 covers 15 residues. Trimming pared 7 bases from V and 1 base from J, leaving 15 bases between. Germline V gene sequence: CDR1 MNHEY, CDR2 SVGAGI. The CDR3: CASTRQTGGTDTQYF. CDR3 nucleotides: TGTGCCAGCACCAGGCAGACAGGCGGCACAGATACGCAGTATTTT.

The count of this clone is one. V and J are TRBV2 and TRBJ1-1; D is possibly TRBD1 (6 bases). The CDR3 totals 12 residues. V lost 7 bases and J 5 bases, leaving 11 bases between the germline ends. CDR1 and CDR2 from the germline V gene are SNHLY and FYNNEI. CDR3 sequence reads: CASIGGGTEAFF. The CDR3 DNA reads TGTGCCAGCATAGGGGGTGGTACTGAAGCTTTCTTT. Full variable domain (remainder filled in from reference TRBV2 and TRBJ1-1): EPEVTQTPSHQVTQMGQEVILRCVPISNHLYFYWYRQILGQKVEFLVSFYNNEISEKSEIFDDQFSVERPDGSNFTLKIRSTKLEDSAMYFCASIGGGTEAFFGQGTRLTVV.

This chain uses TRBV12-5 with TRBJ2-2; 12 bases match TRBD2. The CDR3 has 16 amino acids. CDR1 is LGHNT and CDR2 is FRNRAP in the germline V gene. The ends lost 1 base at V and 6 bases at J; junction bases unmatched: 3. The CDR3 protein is CASGLGTSGISGELFF. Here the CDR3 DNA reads TGTGCTAGTGGTTTGGGGACTAGCGGGATATCCGGGGAGCTGTTTTTT.

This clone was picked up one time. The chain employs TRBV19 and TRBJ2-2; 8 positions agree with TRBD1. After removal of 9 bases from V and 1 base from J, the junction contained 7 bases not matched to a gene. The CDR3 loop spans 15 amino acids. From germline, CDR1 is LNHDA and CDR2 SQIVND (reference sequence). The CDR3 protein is CASHRDRGNTGELFF. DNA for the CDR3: TGTGCCAGCCACCGCGACAGGGGGAACACCGGGGAGCTGTTTTTT.

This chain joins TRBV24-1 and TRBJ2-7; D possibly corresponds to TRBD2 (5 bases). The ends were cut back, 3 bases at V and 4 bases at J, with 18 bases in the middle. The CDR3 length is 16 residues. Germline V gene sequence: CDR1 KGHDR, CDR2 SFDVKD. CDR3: CATSDHPGMGSYEQYF. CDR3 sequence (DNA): TGTGCCACCAGTGATCATCCGGGAATGGGGAGTTACGAGCAGTACTTC.

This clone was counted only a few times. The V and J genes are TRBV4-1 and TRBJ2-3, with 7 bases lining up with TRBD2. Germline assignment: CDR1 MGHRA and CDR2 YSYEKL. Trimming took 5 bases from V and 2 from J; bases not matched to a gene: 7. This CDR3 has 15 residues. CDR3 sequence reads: CASSWRERDTDTQYF. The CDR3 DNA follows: TGCGCCAGCAGCTGGCGGGAGCGGGACACAGATACGCAGTATTTT.

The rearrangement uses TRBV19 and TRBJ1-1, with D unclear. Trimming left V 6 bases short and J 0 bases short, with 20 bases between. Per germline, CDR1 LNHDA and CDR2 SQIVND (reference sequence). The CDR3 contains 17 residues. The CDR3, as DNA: TGTGCCAGTAGGAGATTGTGGTACAGACGATTGAACACTGAAGCTTTCTTT. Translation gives CASRRLWYRRLNTEAFF.

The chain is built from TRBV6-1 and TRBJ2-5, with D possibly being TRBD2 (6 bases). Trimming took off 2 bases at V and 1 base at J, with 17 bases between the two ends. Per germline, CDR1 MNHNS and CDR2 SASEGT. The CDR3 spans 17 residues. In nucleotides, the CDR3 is TGTGCCAGCAGTGAATGGGGCGGGAATCCCCTCCAAGAGACCCAGTACTTC. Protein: CASSEWGGNPLQETQYF.

The CDR3 loop reads CASSEGQIPIYGYTF. CDR3 coding DNA: TGTGCCAGCAGTGAAGGACAGATCCCTATCTATGGCTACACCTTC. This chain uses TRBV6-1 with TRBJ1-2; possible D gene TRBD1, 5 bases. Per the germline V gene, CDR1 is MNHNS and CDR2 is SASEGT. V was trimmed by 1 base and J by 4 bases, leaving 13 bases between them. The CDR3 has 15 residues.

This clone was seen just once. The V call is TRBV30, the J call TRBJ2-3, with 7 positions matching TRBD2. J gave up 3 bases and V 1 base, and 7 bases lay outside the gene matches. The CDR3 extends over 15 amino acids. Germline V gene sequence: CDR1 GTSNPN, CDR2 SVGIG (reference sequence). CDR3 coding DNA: TGTGCCTGGAGTGAGGGGCTAGCGGTGACAGATACGCAGTATTTT. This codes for CAWSEGLAVTDTQYF.

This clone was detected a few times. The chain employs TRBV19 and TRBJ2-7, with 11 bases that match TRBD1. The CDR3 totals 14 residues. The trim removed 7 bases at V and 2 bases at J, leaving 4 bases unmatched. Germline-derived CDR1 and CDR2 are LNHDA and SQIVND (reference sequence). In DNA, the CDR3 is TGTGCCAGTACGGCGGGACAGGGGGCCTACGAGCAGTACTTC. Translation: CASTAGQGAYEQYF.

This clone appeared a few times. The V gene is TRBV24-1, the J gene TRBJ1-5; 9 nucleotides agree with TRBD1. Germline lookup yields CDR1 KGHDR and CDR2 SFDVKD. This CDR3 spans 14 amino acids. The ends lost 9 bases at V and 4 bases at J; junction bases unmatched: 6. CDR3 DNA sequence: TGTGCCACCCCAGGACAGGGGCCAAATCAGCCCCAGCATTTT. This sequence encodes CATPGQGPNQPQHF.